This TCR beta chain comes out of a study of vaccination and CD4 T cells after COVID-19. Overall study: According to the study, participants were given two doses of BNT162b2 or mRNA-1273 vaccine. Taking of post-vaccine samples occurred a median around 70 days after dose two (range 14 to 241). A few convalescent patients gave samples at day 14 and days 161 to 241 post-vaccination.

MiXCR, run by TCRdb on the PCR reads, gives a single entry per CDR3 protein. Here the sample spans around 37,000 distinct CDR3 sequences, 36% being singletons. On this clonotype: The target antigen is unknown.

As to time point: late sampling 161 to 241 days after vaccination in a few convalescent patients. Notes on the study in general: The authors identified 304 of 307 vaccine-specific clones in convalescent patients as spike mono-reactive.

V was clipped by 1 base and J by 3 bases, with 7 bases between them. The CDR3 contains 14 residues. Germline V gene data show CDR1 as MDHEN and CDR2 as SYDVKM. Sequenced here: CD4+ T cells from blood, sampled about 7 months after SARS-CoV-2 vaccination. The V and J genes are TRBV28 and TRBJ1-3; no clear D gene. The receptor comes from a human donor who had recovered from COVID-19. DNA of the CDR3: TGTGCCAGCAGTTTATCGTCGGGTGGAAACACCATATATTTT. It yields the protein CASSLSSGGNTIYF.